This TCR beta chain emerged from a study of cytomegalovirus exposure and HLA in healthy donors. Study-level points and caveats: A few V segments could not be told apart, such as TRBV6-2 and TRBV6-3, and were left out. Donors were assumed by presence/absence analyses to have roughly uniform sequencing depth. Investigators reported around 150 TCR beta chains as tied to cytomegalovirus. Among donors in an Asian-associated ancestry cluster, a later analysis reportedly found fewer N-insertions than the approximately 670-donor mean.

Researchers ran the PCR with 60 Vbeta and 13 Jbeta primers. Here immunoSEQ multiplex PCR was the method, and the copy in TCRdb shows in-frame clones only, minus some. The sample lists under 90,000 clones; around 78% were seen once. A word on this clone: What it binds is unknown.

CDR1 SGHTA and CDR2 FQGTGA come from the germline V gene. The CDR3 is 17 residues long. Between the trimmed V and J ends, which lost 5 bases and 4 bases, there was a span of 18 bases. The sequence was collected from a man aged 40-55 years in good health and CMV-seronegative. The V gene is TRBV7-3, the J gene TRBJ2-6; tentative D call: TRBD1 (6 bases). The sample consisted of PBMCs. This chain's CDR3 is CASSVHSGAAGANVLTF. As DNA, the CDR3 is TGTGCCAGCAGCGTCCATTCAGGGGCGGCAGGGGCCAACGTCCTGACTTTC.